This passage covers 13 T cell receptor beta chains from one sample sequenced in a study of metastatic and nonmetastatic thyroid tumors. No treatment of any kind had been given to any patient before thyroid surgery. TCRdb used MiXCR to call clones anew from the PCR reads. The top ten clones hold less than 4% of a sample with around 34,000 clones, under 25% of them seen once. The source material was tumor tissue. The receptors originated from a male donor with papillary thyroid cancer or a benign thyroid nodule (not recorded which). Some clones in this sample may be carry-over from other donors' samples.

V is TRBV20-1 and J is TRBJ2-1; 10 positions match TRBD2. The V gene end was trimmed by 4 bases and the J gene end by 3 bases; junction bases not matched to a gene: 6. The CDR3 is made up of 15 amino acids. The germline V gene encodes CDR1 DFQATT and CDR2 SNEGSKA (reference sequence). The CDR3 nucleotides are TGCAGTGCTATTACAGCGGGAGGGAGCTACAATGAGCAGTTCTTC. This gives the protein CSAITAGGSYNEQFF.

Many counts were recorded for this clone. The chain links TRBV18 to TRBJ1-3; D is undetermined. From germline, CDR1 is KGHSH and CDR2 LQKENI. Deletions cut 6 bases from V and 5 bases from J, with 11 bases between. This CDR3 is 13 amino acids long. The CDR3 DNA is TGTGCCAGCTCCTTGGACGGGAGAAACACCATATATTTT. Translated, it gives CASSLDGRNTIYF.

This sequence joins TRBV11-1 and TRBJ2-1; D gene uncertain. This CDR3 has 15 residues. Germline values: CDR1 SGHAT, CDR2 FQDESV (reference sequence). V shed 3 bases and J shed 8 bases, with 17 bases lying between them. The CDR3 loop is CASSLEPGLGHEQFF. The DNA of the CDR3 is TGTGCCAGCAGCTTGGAACCGGGCCTTGGTCATGAGCAGTTCTTC. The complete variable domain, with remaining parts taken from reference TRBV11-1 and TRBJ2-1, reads EAEVAQSPRYKITEKSQAVAFWCDPISGHATLYWYRQILGQGPELLVQFQDESVVDDSQLPKDRFSAERLKGVDSTLKIQPAELGDSAMYLCASSLEPGLGHEQFFGPGTRLTVL.

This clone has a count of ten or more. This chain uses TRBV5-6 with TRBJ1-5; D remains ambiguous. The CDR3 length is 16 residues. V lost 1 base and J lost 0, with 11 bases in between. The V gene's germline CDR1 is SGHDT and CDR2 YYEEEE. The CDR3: CASSLHGPNSNQPQHF. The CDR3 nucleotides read TGTGCCAGCAGCTTGCACGGCCCGAATAGCAATCAGCCCCAGCATTTT.

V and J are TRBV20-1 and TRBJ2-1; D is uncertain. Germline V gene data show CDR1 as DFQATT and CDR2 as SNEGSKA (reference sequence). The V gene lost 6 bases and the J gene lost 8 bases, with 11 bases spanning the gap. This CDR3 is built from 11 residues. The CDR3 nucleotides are TGCAGTGCCCTACGGGTGGATGAGCAGTTCTTC. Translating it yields CSALRVDEQFF.

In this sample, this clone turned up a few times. The DNA for the CDR3 is TGTGCCAGCAGTTATGGGACTAGCGGGAGCCACAATGAGCAGTTCTTC. Translation gives CASSYGTSGSHNEQFF. The chain employs TRBV6-9 and TRBJ2-1; 14 nucleotides align to TRBD2. V lost 2 bases to trimming and J lost 5 bases; unmatched junction nucleotides: 2. The CDR3 is 16 amino acids. Per the germline V gene, CDR1 is MNHGY and CDR2 is SVAAGI.

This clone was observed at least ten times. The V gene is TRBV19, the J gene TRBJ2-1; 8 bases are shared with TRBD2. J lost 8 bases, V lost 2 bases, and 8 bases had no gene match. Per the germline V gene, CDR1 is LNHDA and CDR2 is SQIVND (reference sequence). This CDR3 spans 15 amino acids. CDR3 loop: CASSIYRTSFYEQFF. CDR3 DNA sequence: TGTGCCAGTAGTATATACCGGACTAGCTTTTATGAGCAGTTCTTC.

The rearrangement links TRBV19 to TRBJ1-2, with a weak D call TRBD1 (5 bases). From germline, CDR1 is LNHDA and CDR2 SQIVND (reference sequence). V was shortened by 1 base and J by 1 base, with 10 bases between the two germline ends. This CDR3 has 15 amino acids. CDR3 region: CASSIGDGVNYGYTF. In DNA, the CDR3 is TGTGCCAGTAGTATAGGGGACGGCGTTAACTATGGCTACACCTTC. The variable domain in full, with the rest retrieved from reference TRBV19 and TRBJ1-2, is DGGITQSPKYLFRKEGQNVTLSCEQNLNHDAMYWYRQDPGQGLRLIYYSQIVNDFQKGDIAEGYSVSREKKESFPLTVTSAQKNPTAFYLCASSIGDGVNYGYTFGSGTRLTVV.

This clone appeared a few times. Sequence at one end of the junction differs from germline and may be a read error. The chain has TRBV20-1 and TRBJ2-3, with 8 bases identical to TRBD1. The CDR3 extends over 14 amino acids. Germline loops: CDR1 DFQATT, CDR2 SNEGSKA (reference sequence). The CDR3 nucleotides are TGCGGTGCTAGTCCCCTGGACAGGGCGGATATGCAGTATTTT. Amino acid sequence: CGASPLDRADMQYF.

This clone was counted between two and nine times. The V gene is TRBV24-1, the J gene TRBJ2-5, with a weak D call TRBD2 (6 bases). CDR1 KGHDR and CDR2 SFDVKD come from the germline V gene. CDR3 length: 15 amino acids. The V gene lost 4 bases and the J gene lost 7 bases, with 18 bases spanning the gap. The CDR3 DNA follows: TGTGCCACCAGTGAATCTCTATCGGGAGTAGGGACCCAGTACTTC. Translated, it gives CATSESLSGVGTQYF.

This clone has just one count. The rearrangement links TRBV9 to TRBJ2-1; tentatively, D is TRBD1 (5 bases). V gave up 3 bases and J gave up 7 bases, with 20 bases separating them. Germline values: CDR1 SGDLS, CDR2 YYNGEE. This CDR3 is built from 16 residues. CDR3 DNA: TGTGCCAGCAGCGCGGACAACAGTGGTCGATGGAATGAGCAGTTCTTC. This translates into CASSADNSGRWNEQFF.

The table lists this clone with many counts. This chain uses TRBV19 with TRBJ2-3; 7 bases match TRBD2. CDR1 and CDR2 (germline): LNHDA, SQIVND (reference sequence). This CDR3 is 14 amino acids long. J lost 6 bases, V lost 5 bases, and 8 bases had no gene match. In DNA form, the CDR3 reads TGTGCCAGTAGTTCGGCGGGAGTGGTGGATACGCAGTATTTT. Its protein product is CASSSAGVVDTQYF.

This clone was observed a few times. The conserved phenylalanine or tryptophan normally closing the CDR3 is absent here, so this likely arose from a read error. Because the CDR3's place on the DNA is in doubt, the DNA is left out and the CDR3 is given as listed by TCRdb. The chain's CDR3 is CASSERTHGLL. This chain uses TRBV6-1 with TRBJ2-1. The CDR3 is 11 amino acids in total, end residues counted. Germline CDR1 MNHNS, CDR2 SASEGT.